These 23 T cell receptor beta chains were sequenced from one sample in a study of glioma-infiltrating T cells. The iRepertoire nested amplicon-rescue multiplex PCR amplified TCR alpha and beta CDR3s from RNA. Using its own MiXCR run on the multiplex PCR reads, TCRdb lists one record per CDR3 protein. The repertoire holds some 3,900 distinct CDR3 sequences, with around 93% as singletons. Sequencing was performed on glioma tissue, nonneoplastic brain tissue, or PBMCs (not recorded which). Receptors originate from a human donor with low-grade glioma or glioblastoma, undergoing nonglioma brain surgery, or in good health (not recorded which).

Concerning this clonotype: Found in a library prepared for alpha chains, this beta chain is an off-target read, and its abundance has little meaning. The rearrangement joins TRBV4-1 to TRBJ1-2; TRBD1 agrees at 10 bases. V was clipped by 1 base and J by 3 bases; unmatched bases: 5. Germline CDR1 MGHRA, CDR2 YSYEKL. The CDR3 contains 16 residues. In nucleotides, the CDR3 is TGCGCCAGCAGCCAAGGGACAGGGGGAAGGTACTATGGCTACACCTTC. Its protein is CASSQGTGGRYYGYTF.

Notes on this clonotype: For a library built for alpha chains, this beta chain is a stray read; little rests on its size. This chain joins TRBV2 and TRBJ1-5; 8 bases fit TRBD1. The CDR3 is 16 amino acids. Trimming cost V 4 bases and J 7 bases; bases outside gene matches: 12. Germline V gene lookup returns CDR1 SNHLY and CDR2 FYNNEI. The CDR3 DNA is TGTGCCAGCAGTGTACTTGGGGCAGGGGGCCGACAGCCCCAGCATTTT. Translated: CASSVLGAGGRQPQHF.

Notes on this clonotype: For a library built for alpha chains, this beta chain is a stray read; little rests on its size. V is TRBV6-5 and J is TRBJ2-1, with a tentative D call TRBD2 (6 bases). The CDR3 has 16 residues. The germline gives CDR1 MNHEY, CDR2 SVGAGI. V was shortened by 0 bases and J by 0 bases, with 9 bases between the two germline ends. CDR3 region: CASSYSIGSSYNEQFF. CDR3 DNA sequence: TGTGCCAGCAGTTACTCGATCGGGAGCTCCTACAATGAGCAGTTCTTC.

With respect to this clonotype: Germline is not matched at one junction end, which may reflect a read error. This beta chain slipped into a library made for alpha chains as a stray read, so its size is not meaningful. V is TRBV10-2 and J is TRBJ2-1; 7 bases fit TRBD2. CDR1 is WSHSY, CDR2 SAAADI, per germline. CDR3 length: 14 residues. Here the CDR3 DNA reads TGTGCCAGCAGTTTAGCGGGCCCCTACAATGAGCAGTTCTTC. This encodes CASSLAGPYNEQFF.

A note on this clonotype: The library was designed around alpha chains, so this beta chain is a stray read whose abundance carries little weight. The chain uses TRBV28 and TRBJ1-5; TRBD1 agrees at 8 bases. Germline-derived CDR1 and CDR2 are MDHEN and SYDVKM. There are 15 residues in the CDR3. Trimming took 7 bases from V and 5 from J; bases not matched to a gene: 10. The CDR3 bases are TGTGCCAGCATCCCAGGGGGCCTGGAGCATCAGCCCCAGCATTTT. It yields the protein CASIPGGLEHQPQHF.

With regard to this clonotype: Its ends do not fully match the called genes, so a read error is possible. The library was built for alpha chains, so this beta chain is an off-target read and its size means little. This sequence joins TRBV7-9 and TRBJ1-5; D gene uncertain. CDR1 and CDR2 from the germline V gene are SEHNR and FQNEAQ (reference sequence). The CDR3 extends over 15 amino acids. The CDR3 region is CASSQDTSGNQPQHF. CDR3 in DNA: TGCGCCAGCAGCCAAGATACTAGCGGTAATCAGCCCCAGCATTTT.

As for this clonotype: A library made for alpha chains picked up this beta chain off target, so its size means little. The CDR3 nucleotides read TGTGCCAGCAGATACAGCGGGGGTCTTGAGCAGTTCTTC. It is translated as CASRYSGGLEQFF. V and J are TRBV6-2 or TRBV6-3 and TRBJ2-1; 8 bases align to TRBD2. The CDR3 extends over 13 amino acids. Germline CDR1 is MNHEY and CDR2 is SVGEGT. With 6 bases clipped from V and 9 bases from J, the junction kept 7 bases outside the gene matches.

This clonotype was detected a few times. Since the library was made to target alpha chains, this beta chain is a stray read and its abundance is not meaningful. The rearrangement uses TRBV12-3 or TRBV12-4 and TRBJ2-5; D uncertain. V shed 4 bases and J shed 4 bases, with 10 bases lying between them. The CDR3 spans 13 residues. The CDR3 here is CASSYPIGETQYF. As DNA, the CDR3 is TGTGCCAGCAGTTACCCTATTGGAGAGACCCAGTACTTC.

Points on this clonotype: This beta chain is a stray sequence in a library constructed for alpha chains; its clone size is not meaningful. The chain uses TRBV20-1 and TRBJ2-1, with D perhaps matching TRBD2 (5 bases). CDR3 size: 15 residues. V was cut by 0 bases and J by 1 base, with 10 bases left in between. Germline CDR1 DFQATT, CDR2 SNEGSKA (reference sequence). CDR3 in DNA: TGCAGTGCTAGAGATAACCGGGGATCCTACAATGAGCAGTTCTTC. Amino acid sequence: CSARDNRGSYNEQFF.

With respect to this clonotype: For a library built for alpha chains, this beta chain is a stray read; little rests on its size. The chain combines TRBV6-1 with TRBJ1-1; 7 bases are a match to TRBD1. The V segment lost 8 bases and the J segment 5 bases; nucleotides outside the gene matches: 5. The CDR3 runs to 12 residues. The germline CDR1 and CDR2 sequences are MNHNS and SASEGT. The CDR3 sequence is CASGRGDTEAFF. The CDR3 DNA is TGTGCCAGCGGCAGGGGGGATACTGAAGCTTTCTTT.

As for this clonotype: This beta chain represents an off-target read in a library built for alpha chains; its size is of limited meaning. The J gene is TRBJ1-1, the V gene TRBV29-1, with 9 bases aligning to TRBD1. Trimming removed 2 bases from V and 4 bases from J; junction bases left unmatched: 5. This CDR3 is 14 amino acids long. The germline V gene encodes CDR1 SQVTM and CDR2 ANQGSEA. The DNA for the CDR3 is TGCAGCGTTGAACCGACAGGGGGAGGCACTGAAGCTTTCTTT. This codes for CSVEPTGGGTEAFF.

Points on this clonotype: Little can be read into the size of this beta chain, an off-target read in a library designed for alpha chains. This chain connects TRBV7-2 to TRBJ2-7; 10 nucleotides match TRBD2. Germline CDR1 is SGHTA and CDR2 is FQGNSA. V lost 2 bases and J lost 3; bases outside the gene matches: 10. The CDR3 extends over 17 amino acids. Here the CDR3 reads CASSLTSGGALLYEQYF. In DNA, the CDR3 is TGTGCCAGCAGCTTAACCAGCGGGGGGGCGCTCCTCTACGAGCAGTACTTC.

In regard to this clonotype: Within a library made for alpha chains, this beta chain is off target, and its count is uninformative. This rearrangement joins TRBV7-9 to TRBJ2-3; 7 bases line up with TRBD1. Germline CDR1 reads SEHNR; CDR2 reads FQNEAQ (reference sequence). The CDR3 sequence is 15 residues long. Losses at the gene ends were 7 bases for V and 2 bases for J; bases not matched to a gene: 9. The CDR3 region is CASNIRDSDTDTQYF. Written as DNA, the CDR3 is TGTGCCAGCAACATCCGGGACAGCGACACAGATACGCAGTATTTT.

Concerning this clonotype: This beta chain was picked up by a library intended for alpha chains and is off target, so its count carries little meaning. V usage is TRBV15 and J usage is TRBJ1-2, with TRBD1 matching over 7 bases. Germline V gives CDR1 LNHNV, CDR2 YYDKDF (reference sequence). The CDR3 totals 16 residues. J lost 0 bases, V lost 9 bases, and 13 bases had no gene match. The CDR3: CATDYGTAFSNYGYTF. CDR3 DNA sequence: TGTGCCACAGACTACGGGACAGCCTTCTCTAACTATGGCTACACCTTC.

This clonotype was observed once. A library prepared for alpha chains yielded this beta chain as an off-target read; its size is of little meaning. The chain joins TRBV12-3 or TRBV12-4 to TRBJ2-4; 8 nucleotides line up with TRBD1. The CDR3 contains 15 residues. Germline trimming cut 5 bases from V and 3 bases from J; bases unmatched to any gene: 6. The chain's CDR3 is CASSPTDRDKNIQYF. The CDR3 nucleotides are TGTGCCAGCAGTCCCACGGACAGGGACAAAAACATTCAGTACTTC.

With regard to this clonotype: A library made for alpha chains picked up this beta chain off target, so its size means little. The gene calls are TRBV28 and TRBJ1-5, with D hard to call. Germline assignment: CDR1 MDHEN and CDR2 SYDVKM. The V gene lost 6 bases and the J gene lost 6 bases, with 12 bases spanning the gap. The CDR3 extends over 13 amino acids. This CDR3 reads CASRGKPSQPQHF. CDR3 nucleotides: TGTGCCAGCAGGGGTAAACCTTCTCAGCCCCAGCATTTT.

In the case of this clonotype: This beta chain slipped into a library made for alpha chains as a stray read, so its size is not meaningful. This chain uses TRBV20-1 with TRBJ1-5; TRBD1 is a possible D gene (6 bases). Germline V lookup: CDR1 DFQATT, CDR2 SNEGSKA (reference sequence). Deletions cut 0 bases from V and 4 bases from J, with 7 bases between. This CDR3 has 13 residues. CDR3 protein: CSARETGNQPQHF. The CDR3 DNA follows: TGCAGTGCTAGAGAGACAGGAAATCAGCCCCAGCATTTT.

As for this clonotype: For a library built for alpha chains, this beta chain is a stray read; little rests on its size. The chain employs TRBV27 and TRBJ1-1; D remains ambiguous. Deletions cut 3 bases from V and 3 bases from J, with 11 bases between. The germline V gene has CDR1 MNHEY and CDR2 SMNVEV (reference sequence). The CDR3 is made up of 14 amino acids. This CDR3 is CASSFEGIYTEAFF. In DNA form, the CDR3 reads TGTGCCAGCAGTTTCGAAGGGATTTACACTGAAGCTTTCTTT.

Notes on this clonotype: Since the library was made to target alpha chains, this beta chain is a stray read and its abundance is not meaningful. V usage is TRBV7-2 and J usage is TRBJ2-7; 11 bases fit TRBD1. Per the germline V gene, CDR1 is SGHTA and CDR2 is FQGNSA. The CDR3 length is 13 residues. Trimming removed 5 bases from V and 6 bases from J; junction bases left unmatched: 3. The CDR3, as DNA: TGTGCCAGCAGCCCGGGACAGGGGGGCGAGCAGTACTTC. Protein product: CASSPGQGGEQYF.

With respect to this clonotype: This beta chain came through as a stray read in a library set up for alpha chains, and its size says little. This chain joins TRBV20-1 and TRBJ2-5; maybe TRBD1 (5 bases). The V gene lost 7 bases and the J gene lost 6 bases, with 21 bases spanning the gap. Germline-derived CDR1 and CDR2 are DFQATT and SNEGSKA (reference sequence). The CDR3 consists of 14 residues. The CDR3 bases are TGCAGTGTGGGAAATGACAGTGGCGGAAAGACCCAGTACTTC. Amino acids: CSVGNDSGGKTQYF.

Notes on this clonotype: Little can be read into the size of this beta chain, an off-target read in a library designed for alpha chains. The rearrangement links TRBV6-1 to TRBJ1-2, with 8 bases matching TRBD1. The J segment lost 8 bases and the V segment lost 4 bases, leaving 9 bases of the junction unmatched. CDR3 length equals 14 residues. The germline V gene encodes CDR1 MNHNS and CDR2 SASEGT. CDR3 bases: TGTGCCAGCAGTGTCGGACAGGGACTTCAGGGCTACACCTTC. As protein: CASSVGQGLQGYTF.

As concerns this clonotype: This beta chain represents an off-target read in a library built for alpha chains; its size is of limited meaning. CDR3 coding DNA: TGTGCCAGCAGCCTTCCACTAGCGGGAGACACCGGGGAGCTGTTTTTT. It is translated as CASSLPLAGDTGELFF. The chain recombines TRBV3-1 with TRBJ2-2, with 11 bases fitting TRBD2. Germline CDR1 and CDR2: LGHDT and YNNKEL (reference sequence). The CDR3 sequence is 16 residues long. V was clipped by 4 bases and J by 3 bases; unmatched bases: 4.

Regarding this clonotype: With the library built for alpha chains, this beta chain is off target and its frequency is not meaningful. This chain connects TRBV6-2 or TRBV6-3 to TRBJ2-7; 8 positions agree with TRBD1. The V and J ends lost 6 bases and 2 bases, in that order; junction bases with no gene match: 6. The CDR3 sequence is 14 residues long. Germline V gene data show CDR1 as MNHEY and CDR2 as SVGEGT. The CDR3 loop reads CASSRTGTAYEQYF. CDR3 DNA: TGTGCCAGCAGCCGGACAGGGACGGCCTACGAGCAGTACTTC.